This TCR beta chain was identified during a study of blood T cell repertoires in COVID-19. Study at large: Italy, Spain and the United States were the sources of the convalescent and acute COVID-19 samples. T cells, B-cell-depleted T cells, or PBMCs supplied cDNA or gDNA.

Authors' processing steps: Estimates of nucleated cell counts were drawn from the amplification of reference gene primers. The table came from immunoSEQ multiplex PCR; TCRdb's copy has only in-frame clones and leaves some out. The DNA gave D and trimming, while V, J and clone size come from that table. Found here are about 82,000 clones, around 83% of them singletons; the top ten hold approximately 15%. Per germline, CDR1 KGHSY and CDR2 FQNENV. The CDR3 runs to 17 residues. The V segment lost 2 bases and the J segment 4 bases; nucleotides outside the gene matches: 7. The specimen was peripheral blood. The chain is built from TRBV16 and TRBJ2-2, with TRBD1 identical over 10 bases. This TCR was recovered from a woman in her sixties or seventies with acute or convalescent COVID-19. The DNA of the CDR3 is TGTGCCAGCAGCCAACGCCGGGACAGGGGAGGCACCGGGGAGCTGTTTTTT. As protein: CASSQRRDRGGTGELFF. Looking up the rest from reference TRBV16 and TRBJ2-2 gives the full variable domain: GEEVAQTPKHLVRGEGQKAKLYCAPIKGHSYVFWYQQVLKNEFKFLISFQNENVFDETGMPKERFSAKCLPNSPCSLEIQATKLEDSAVYFCASSQRRDRGGTGELFFGEGSRLTVL.